The clone carrying this T cell receptor beta chain turned up a few times. The antigen is unknown. This sample was taken from a study of blood T cells in healthy people across ages. CDR1 is SGDLS, CDR2 YYNGEE, per germline. The ends lost 4 bases at V and 5 bases at J; junction bases unmatched: 9. The CDR3 length is 14 residues. Every donor contributed 7.5 to 10 milliliters of peripheral blood by blood draw. General study findings and limits: Strongly correlated with naive T cell percentage was TCR beta diversity. There were more naive CD4+ cells and higher diversity in long-lived donors than in aged donors. With unsorted PBMCs, a conclusive comparison of naive versus antigen-experienced cells was not possible.

Primed by a sample-barcoded 5' primer and a J-beta primer mix, a second PCR proceeded for roughly 6 to 12 cycles. TCRdb ran MiXCR on the 5' RACE reads and lists one entry per CDR3 protein. The table lists 1.5 million to 2 million distinct CDR3 sequences, about 35% of them singletons. V is TRBV9 and J is TRBJ2-7, with 7 positions matching TRBD2. The clonotype originates from a woman aged 25 to 45 in good health. Sequenced: blood. DNA of the CDR3: TGTGCCAGCAGCCCGCAGCGGGGATTGAACGAGCAGTACTTC. Its protein product is CASSPQRGLNEQYF.